A single sample is the source of the 30 T cell receptor beta chains below, sequenced in a study of T-cell reconstitution after alpha-beta-depleted transplantation in children. Unique molecular identifiers tagged the TCRbeta library. TCRdb reprocessed the PCR reads via MiXCR and lists one record per CDR3 protein. The table includes about 610,000 distinct CDR3 sequences, roughly a tenth detected once. This specimen consisted of PBMCs from the stem cell graft donor, obtained from the stem cell graft. The receptors stem from a human donor who donated a stem cell graft to a child with acute myeloid leukemia.

The chain employs TRBV5-1 and TRBJ2-2, with 10 bases identical to TRBD2. CDR1 is SGHRS, CDR2 YFSETQ, per germline. After removal of 0 bases from V and 4 bases from J, the junction contained 9 bases not matched to a gene. This CDR3 region has 18 residues. In DNA, the CDR3 is TGCGCCAGCAGCTTGGCCGGGCTAGCGGGAGCTGGCACCGGGGAGCTGTTTTTT. It yields the protein CASSLAGLAGAGTGELFF. Looking up the rest from reference TRBV5-1 and TRBJ2-2 gives the full variable domain: KAGVTQTPRYLIKTRGQQVTLSCSPISGHRSVSWYQQTPGQGLQFLFEYFSETQRNKGNFPGRFSGRQFSNSRSEMNVSTLELGDSALYLCASSLAGLAGAGTGELFFGEGSRLTVL.

In this sample, this clonotype turned up many times. The chain is built from TRBV12-3 or TRBV12-4 and TRBJ2-7; D uncertain. Trimming cost V 6 bases and J 0 bases, with 9 bases left between them. This CDR3 spans 13 amino acids. The DNA of the CDR3 is TGTGCCAGCAGAGTGACAACCTCCTACGAGCAGTACTTC. Translated, it gives CASRVTTSYEQYF.

This clonotype was observed many times. The genes are TRBV12-3 or TRBV12-4 and TRBJ2-2; 7 bases are shared with TRBD2. Trimming took 9 bases from V and 7 from J; bases not matched to a gene: 11. This CDR3 is 14 amino acids long. CDR3 sequence (DNA): TGTGCCAGTCGGCTGCGGGAGTACGGCGGGGAGCTGTTTTTT. Translating it yields CASRLREYGGELFF.

This clonotype was seen ten or more times. The chain is built from TRBV10-3 and TRBJ2-5; 10 nucleotides line up with TRBD1. The trim removed 5 bases at V and 4 bases at J, leaving 7 bases unmatched. From germline, CDR1 is ENHRY and CDR2 SYGVKD. The CDR3 extends over 15 amino acids. CDR3 bases: TGTGCCATCAGTCGACTGACAGGGGGCCTAGAGACCCAGTACTTC. Its translation is CAISRLTGGLETQYF.

This rearrangement joins TRBV15 to TRBJ2-1, with TRBD2 matching 16 bases. Germline CDR1 and CDR2: LNHNV and YYDKDF (reference sequence). Trimming at V came to 1 base and at J to 8 bases, leaving 5 bases not matched to a gene. CDR3 length equals 17 residues. The CDR3 nucleotides read TGTGCCACCAGCAGAGCCTCCGGGACTAGCGGGAGGGATGAGCAGTTCTTC. It translates to CATSRASGTSGRDEQFF.

This clonotype was found many times. The gene calls are TRBV12-3 or TRBV12-4 and TRBJ1-2; TRBD1 matches at 9 bases. V lost 6 bases and J lost 4; bases outside the gene matches: 3. The CDR3 extends over 13 amino acids. This CDR3 is CASSPTGGYGYTF. CDR3 nucleotides: TGTGCCAGCAGCCCGACAGGGGGCTATGGCTACACCTTC.

This clonotype showed up just a few times. This chain joins TRBV20-1 and TRBJ2-6; unclear D gene. Germline CDR1 reads DFQATT; CDR2 reads SNEGSKA (reference sequence). Deletions cut 3 bases from V and 0 bases from J, with 6 bases between. The CDR3 sequence is 14 residues long. The CDR3 bases are TGCAGTGCTAGCGCGTTCTCTGGGGCCAACGTCCTGACTTTC. Its translation: CSASAFSGANVLTF.

This clonotype was picked up many times. The chain recombines TRBV25-1 with TRBJ2-2, with TRBD1 matching 10 bases. Per germline, CDR1 MGHDK and CDR2 SYGVNS. The ends lost 0 bases at V and 4 bases at J; junction bases unmatched: 2. The CDR3 is made up of 16 amino acids. CDR3 in DNA: TGTGCCAGCAGTGAATATGGGACAGGGGTCACCGGGGAGCTGTTTTTT. Residues: CASSEYGTGVTGELFF.

The chain couples TRBV5-1 to TRBJ2-5; 12 nucleotides line up with TRBD1. Per the germline V gene, CDR1 is SGHRS and CDR2 is YFSETQ. The CDR3 runs 16 residues. Trimming took 4 bases from V and 7 from J; bases not matched to a gene: 11. The CDR3 loop is CASSDSGTGGLATQYF. In nucleotides, the CDR3 is TGCGCCAGCAGCGACTCCGGGACAGGGGGCCTGGCGACCCAGTACTTC. The full variable domain, with the rest looked up from reference TRBV5-1 and TRBJ2-5, is KAGVTQTPRYLIKTRGQQVTLSCSPISGHRSVSWYQQTPGQGLQFLFEYFSETQRNKGNFPGRFSGRQFSNSRSEMNVSTLELGDSALYLCASSDSGTGGLATQYFGPGTRLLVL.

This clonotype was detected ten times or more. The chain couples TRBV14 to TRBJ2-1, with D possibly being TRBD2 (6 bases). CDR3 length equals 14 residues. The germline V gene has CDR1 SGHDN and CDR2 FVKESK. V lost 4 bases and J 8 bases, leaving 15 bases between the germline ends. DNA of the CDR3: TGTGCCAGCAGCCTCAGGGACTTCACCGATGAGCAGTTCTTC. Its protein product is CASSLRDFTDEQFF.

Comment on this clonotype: At one boundary the junction diverges from the germline segment, which might be a read error. This chain connects TRBV3-1 to TRBJ1-2, with a possible D match to TRBD1 (5 bases). The germline CDR1 and CDR2 sequences are LGHDT and YNNKEL (reference sequence). The CDR3 runs 12 residues. The CDR3 loop reads CASSLRGDLLSF. The CDR3 bases are TGTGCCAGCAGCCTCCGAGGGGATCTTCTCTCCTTC.

This clonotype was seen many times. The CDR3 protein is CASWGGGTYNEQFF. The DNA for the CDR3 is TGTGCCAGCTGGGGGGGGGGAACCTACAATGAGCAGTTCTTC. The V call is TRBV12-3 or TRBV12-4, the J call TRBJ2-1; 7 nucleotides align to TRBD2. The CDR3 is made up of 14 amino acids. Trimming took 8 bases from V and 2 from J; bases not matched to a gene: 6.

The DNA of the CDR3 is TGTGCCAGCAGTTCTCTGGGGAGGGACTATGGCTACACCTTC. Its protein product is CASSSLGRDYGYTF. This chain joins TRBV7-8 and TRBJ1-2; D is unresolved. V was cut by 6 bases and J by 3 bases, with 14 bases left in between. The CDR3 runs to 14 residues. Germline-derived CDR1 and CDR2 are SGHVS and FQNEAQ.

The table lists this clonotype with many counts. The chain employs TRBV24-1 and TRBJ2-3, with 8 positions matching TRBD1. Per germline, CDR1 KGHDR and CDR2 SFDVKD. The CDR3 is 14 residues long. The J segment lost 6 bases and the V segment lost 4 bases, leaving 5 bases of the junction unmatched. CDR3 coding DNA: TGTGCCACCAGTGAACCCGGGACAGGCGATACGCAGTATTTT. This encodes CATSEPGTGDTQYF.

This clonotype showed up just a few times. J is TRBJ2-1 and V is TRBV20-1, with TRBD2 matching 13 bases. The CDR3 consists of 17 residues. The germline CDR1 and CDR2 sequences are DFQATT and SNEGSKA (reference sequence). V was clipped by 5 bases and J by 0 bases; unmatched bases: 7. This chain's CDR3 is CSARGTSGIRSYNEQFF. As DNA, the CDR3 is TGCAGTGCTCGCGGGACTAGCGGGATTCGCTCCTACAATGAGCAGTTCTTC.

Notes on this clonotype: The CDR3 ends on some other residue instead of the conserved phenylalanine or tryptophan, so this is likely a read error. The J gene is TRBJ1-2, the V gene TRBV4-3; D may be TRBD1 (6 bases). CDR1 is LGHNA, CDR2 YSLEER, per germline. The germline V and J ends were trimmed by 0 bases and 3 bases, with 8 bases remaining between them. The CDR3 covers 14 residues. CDR3 sequence reads: CASSQETGYYGYTL. The CDR3 DNA follows: TGCGCCAGCAGCCAAGAAACAGGGTACTATGGCTACACCCTC.

This clonotype showed up many times. V usage is TRBV7-2 and J usage is TRBJ1-5; perhaps TRBD1 as D (6 bases). Trimming took off 2 bases at V and 3 bases at J, with 11 bases between the two ends. Germline V gene lookup returns CDR1 SGHTA and CDR2 FQGNSA. CDR3 size: 15 residues. The CDR3 coding sequence is TGTGCCAGCAGCTTAACAGGACAGTACAATCAGCCCCAGCATTTT. The encoded protein is CASSLTGQYNQPQHF.

This clonotype has just a few counts. At one boundary the junction diverges from the germline segment, which might be a read error. The chain employs TRBV28 and TRBJ2-1; TRBD1 is a possible D gene (6 bases). CDR3 length: 15 residues. CDR1 is MDHEN, CDR2 SYDVKM, per germline. CDR3 in DNA: TGTGCCAGCAGTTTAGGGGGCGGCCGGAGCTCCTACATAGGCTTC. Encoded protein: CASSLGGGRSSYIGF.

This chain joins TRBV20-1 and TRBJ2-1; 8 bases are shared with TRBD2. This CDR3 has 15 residues. Germline-derived CDR1 and CDR2 are DFQATT and SNEGSKA (reference sequence). J lost 10 bases, V lost 1 base, and 12 bases had no gene match. DNA for the CDR3: TGCAGTGCTAGAGGTGGGGGTAGCGGGGTCTGGGAGCAGTTCTTC. Translated: CSARGGGSGVWEQFF.

This clonotype has just a few counts. DNA of the CDR3: TGTGCCAGCAGTTTGGTAGGGGGACAGACCCAGTACTTC. It yields the protein CASSLVGGQTQYF. This chain links TRBV28 with TRBJ2-5; a possible D gene is TRBD1 (6 bases). V was trimmed by 3 bases and J by 6 bases, leaving 11 bases between them. The germline CDR1 and CDR2 sequences are MDHEN and SYDVKM. The CDR3 sequence is 13 residues long.

There are many counts of this clonotype. This chain links TRBV5-1 with TRBJ2-7; the match to TRBD2 covers 9 bases. From germline, CDR1 is SGHRS and CDR2 YFSETQ. V lost 7 bases to trimming and J lost 4 bases; unmatched junction nucleotides: 9. The CDR3 is made up of 14 amino acids. The CDR3 sequence: CASGPVTSGYEQYF. DNA of the CDR3: TGCGCCAGCGGTCCGGTCACTAGCGGGTACGAGCAGTACTTC.

The chain combines TRBV7-3 with TRBJ2-1; 9 bases are shared with TRBD1. CDR1 and CDR2 (germline): SGHTA, FQGTGA. The ends lost 4 bases at V and 5 bases at J; junction bases unmatched: 6. The CDR3 has 15 residues. DNA for the CDR3: TGTGCCAGCAGCTCGACAGGGGGGGTAGACAATGAGCAGTTCTTC. Translating it yields CASSSTGGVDNEQFF.

The table lists this clonotype with many counts. The chain joins TRBV5-1 to TRBJ2-1; possible D gene TRBD2, 6 bases. This CDR3 is built from 18 residues. The germline V and J ends were trimmed by 0 bases and 0 bases, with 16 bases remaining between them. Per the germline V gene, CDR1 is SGHRS and CDR2 is YFSETQ. CDR3 nucleotides: TGCGCCAGCAGCTTGGGAACTAGCTCTCTAAACTCCTACAATGAGCAGTTCTTC. This codes for CASSLGTSSLNSYNEQFF.

This clonotype was found a few times. This chain connects TRBV20-1 to TRBJ2-1; D gene uncertain. Germline-derived CDR1 and CDR2 are DFQATT and SNEGSKA (reference sequence). Trimming took 0 bases from V and 9 from J, leaving 21 bases between them. This CDR3 has 16 residues. CDR3 sequence reads: CSARDSSRLTVGEQFF. The CDR3 DNA sequence: TGCAGTGCTAGAGATAGCAGCCGACTTACTGTTGGTGAGCAGTTCTTC.

This clonotype was counted at least ten times. This chain uses TRBV7-2 with TRBJ1-2; D call uncertain. V was clipped by 5 bases and J by 1 base, with 5 bases between them. The CDR3 contains 12 residues. The germline CDR1 and CDR2 sequences are SGHTA and FQGNSA. CDR3 DNA: TGTGCCAGCAGCAGAGTTAACTATGGCTACACCTTC. Translation gives CASSRVNYGYTF.

This clonotype was counted at least ten times. This chain uses TRBV4-2 with TRBJ2-1; TRBD2 agrees at 10 bases. The ends lost 0 bases at V and 8 bases at J; junction bases unmatched: 7. The CDR3 covers 16 residues. Per germline, CDR1 LGHNA and CDR2 YNFKEQ. CDR3 region: CASSQDPSGRGDEQFF. CDR3 DNA sequence: TGTGCCAGCAGCCAAGATCCTAGCGGGAGAGGTGATGAGCAGTTCTTC.

This clonotype was detected only a few times. CDR3 sequence reads: CASSLEGLASEQYF. CDR3 nucleotide sequence: TGTGCCAGCAGCTTAGAGGGGCTAGCGAGCGAGCAGTACTTC. V gene TRBV11-3 combines with J gene TRBJ2-7; D possibly corresponds to TRBD2 (6 bases). The CDR3 consists of 14 residues. Germline V CDR1 and CDR2: SGHNT, YENEEA. V was trimmed by 0 bases and J by 6 bases, leaving 12 bases between them. The whole variable domain, remainder taken from reference TRBV11-3 and TRBJ2-7, is EAGVVQSPRYKIIEKKQPVAFWCNPISGHNTLYWYLQNLGQGPELLIRYENEEAVDDSQLPKDRFSAERLKGVDSTLKIQPAELGDSAVYLCASSLEGLASEQYFGPGTRLTVT.

The J gene is TRBJ2-1, the V gene TRBV5-1; 13 bases agree with TRBD2. Trimming cost V 5 bases and J 0 bases; bases outside gene matches: 5. Per the germline V gene, CDR1 is SGHRS and CDR2 is YFSETQ. The CDR3 sequence is 17 residues long. The CDR3 spells CASSSGLAGRSYNEQFF. The CDR3 nucleotides are TGCGCCAGCAGTTCGGGACTAGCGGGACGCTCCTACAATGAGCAGTTCTTC. The whole variable domain, remainder taken from reference TRBV5-1 and TRBJ2-1, is KAGVTQTPRYLIKTRGQQVTLSCSPISGHRSVSWYQQTPGQGLQFLFEYFSETQRNKGNFPGRFSGRQFSNSRSEMNVSTLELGDSALYLCASSSGLAGRSYNEQFFGPGTRLTVL.

The J gene is TRBJ2-7, the V gene TRBV7-2, with TRBD1 identical over 8 bases. Trimming took 2 bases from V and 1 from J; bases not matched to a gene: 4. Per the germline V gene, CDR1 is SGHTA and CDR2 is FQGNSA. CDR3 size: 15 residues. CDR3: CASSLTRDRSYEQYF. CDR3 sequence (DNA): TGTGCCAGCAGCTTAACCCGGGACAGGTCCTACGAGCAGTACTTC.

This clonotype has only a few counts. The chain has TRBV15 and TRBJ2-1; TRBD2 is a possible D gene (6 bases). With 3 bases removed from V and 6 bases from J, the gap between germline ends came to 18 bases. CDR1 LNHNV and CDR2 YYDKDF come from the germline V gene (reference sequence). The CDR3 loop spans 16 amino acids. The chain's CDR3 is CATSSLTRDWTNEQFF. In nucleotides, the CDR3 is TGTGCCACCAGCAGCCTGACCCGGGACTGGACCAATGAGCAGTTCTTC.